One and the same sample provided the 25 T cell receptor beta chains below, sequenced in a study of memory CD4+ T cells and cytomegalovirus serostatus. TCRdb's table, derived via immunoSEQ multiplex PCR, lists solely in-frame clones and lacks some. The data show roughly 40,000 clones, with around 79% seen just once and roughly 0.76% held by the top ten. Single viable CD3+CD4+CD8-CD45RO+ cells were sorted as the memory CD4+ T cells. Input material: memory CD4+ T cells from blood. These receptors all come from an adult in good health and CMV-seronegative.

The chain recombines TRBV2 with TRBJ2-6, with 8 positions matching TRBD1. Germline V gene lookup returns CDR1 SNHLY and CDR2 FYNNEI. The V segment lost 6 bases and the J segment 2 bases; nucleotides outside the gene matches: 24. This CDR3 comprises 22 residues. The DNA for the CDR3 is TGTGCCAGCAGCGTCGTCGGGGCCTTTTTAGGACAGGGTGGGACTGGGGCCAACGTCCTGACTTTC. Amino acids: CASSVVGAFLGQGGTGANVLTF. The whole variable domain, filled in from reference TRBV2 and TRBJ2-6, reads EPEVTQTPSHQVTQMGQEVILRCVPISNHLYFYWYRQILGQKVEFLVSFYNNEISEKSEIFDDQFSVERPDGSNFTLKIRSTKLEDSAMYFCASSVVGAFLGQGGTGANVLTFGAGSRLTVL.

V usage is TRBV29-1 and J usage is TRBJ1-1; D gene uncertain. Trimming pared 3 bases from V and 5 bases from J, leaving 13 bases between. Germline CDR1 reads SQVTM; CDR2 reads ANQGSEA. The CDR3 covers 13 residues. The CDR3 protein is CSVDVAGGTEAFF. CDR3 nucleotide sequence: TGCAGCGTTGATGTGGCAGGAGGTACTGAAGCTTTCTTT.

This clone was detected only once. The chain combines TRBV15 with TRBJ1-1; 9 positions agree with TRBD1. V gave up 1 base and J gave up 3 bases; unmatched junction bases: 0. The CDR3 sequence is 14 residues long. Per germline, CDR1 LNHNV and CDR2 YYDKDF (reference sequence). Written as DNA, the CDR3 is TGTGCCACCAGCAGAGGACAGGGGGACACTGAAGCTTTCTTT. Translation: CATSRGQGDTEAFF.

This rearrangement joins TRBV7-2 to TRBJ1-1; TRBD1 might be the D (6 bases). V gave up 1 base and J gave up 3 bases, with 12 bases separating them. Germline loops: CDR1 SGHTA, CDR2 FQGNSA. The CDR3 loop spans 15 amino acids. CDR3 sequence: CASSLEAGAYTEAFF. CDR3 DNA sequence: TGTGCCAGCAGCTTAGAGGCAGGGGCGTACACTGAAGCTTTCTTT.

This clone showed up just a few times. This sequence joins TRBV4-2 and TRBJ1-1; 8 bases are shared with TRBD1. The J segment lost 3 bases and the V segment lost 6 bases, leaving 3 bases of the junction unmatched. The CDR3 extends over 13 amino acids. The germline V gene encodes CDR1 LGHNA and CDR2 YNFKEQ. The CDR3 is CASSPDRDTEAFF. The CDR3 DNA reads TGTGCCAGCAGTCCGGACAGGGACACTGAAGCTTTCTTT.

The V and J genes are TRBV21-1 and TRBJ2-1; the table's D call TRBD2 went unverified against the DNA. TRBV21-1 is classified as a pseudogene. There are 15 residues in the CDR3. The CDR3 nucleotides are TGTGCCAGCAGCAAAGCGCTTTGGGGGGAGAATGAGCAGTTCTTC. Protein: CASSKALWGENEQFF.

V gene TRBV11-3 combines with J gene TRBJ2-3; D is ambiguous. V dropped 1 base and J dropped 1 base, with 6 bases sitting between them. The CDR3 has 14 amino acids. Per germline, CDR1 SGHNT and CDR2 YENEEA. CDR3 nucleotides: TGTGCCAGCAGCTTAGGTGGGGGCACAGATACGCAGTATTTT. Its translation is CASSLGGGTDTQYF.

The chain employs TRBV5-1 and TRBJ1-4; 7 bases agree with TRBD1. V shed 4 bases, J shed 0 bases, and the junction held 12 bases outside the gene matches. The CDR3 covers 18 residues. The V gene's germline CDR1 is SGHRS and CDR2 YFSETQ. This chain's CDR3 is CASSVQGPSLATNEKLFF. The CDR3 DNA is TGCGCCAGCAGCGTACAGGGGCCCTCGCTCGCAACTAATGAAAAACTGTTTTTT.

This clone was observed a handful of times. The sample contains more than one DNA sequence encoding this CDR3. This sequence joins TRBV4-2 and TRBJ2-5; 9 bases fit TRBD2. The J segment lost 5 bases and the V segment lost 0 bases, leaving 7 bases of the junction unmatched. This CDR3 region has 16 residues. Germline V CDR1 and CDR2: LGHNA, YNFKEQ. This CDR3 is CASSQEGGGARETQYF. CDR3 nucleotides: TGTGCCAGCAGCCAAGAGGGCGGGGGGGCCAGGGAGACCCAGTACTTC.

The table lists this clone with a count of one. This chain joins TRBV19 and TRBJ1-2; 9 bases map to TRBD1. The CDR3 is 14 amino acids. Trimming removed 3 bases from V and 6 bases from J; junction bases left unmatched: 5. The V gene's germline CDR1 is LNHDA and CDR2 SQIVND (reference sequence). The CDR3 coding sequence is TGTGCCAGTAGTATCACCGGGACAGGGAATGGCTACACCTTC. Translated, it gives CASSITGTGNGYTF.

The chain employs TRBV14 and TRBJ1-1; D is ambiguous. The V end was cut by 4 bases, the J end by 4 bases, with 13 bases between. This CDR3 is 14 amino acids long. From germline, CDR1 is SGHDN and CDR2 FVKESK. In DNA, the CDR3 is TGTGCCAGCAGCCTCAAGGCCGCCGCCACTGAAGCTTTCTTT. It yields the protein CASSLKAAATEAFF.

The rearrangement joins TRBV6-1 to TRBJ1-1; the match to TRBD1 covers 7 bases. V gave up 6 bases and J gave up 0 bases; unmatched junction bases: 4. The CDR3 has 14 residues. CDR1 and CDR2 (germline): MNHNS, SASEGT. Here the CDR3 reads CASSRGGLNTEAFF. DNA for the CDR3: TGTGCCAGCAGCCGAGGGGGCTTGAACACTGAAGCTTTCTTT.

This chain connects TRBV6-6 to TRBJ2-7, with TRBD1 matching over 9 bases. Germline CDR1 and CDR2: MNHNY and SVGAGI (reference sequence). The ends lost 5 bases at V and 3 bases at J; junction bases unmatched: 11. This CDR3 contains 16 residues. The CDR3 sequence: CASSPTGTGKYYEQYF. CDR3 nucleotides: TGTGCCAGCAGTCCCACCGGGACAGGGAAGTACTACGAGCAGTACTTC.

The rearrangement links TRBV25-1 to TRBJ1-1, with a possible D match to TRBD1 (5 bases). The CDR3 covers 16 residues. V was clipped by 2 bases and J by 3 bases, with 16 bases between them. Germline CDR1 reads MGHDK; CDR2 reads SYGVNS. This CDR3 is CASSEISGRRDTEAFF. CDR3 sequence (DNA): TGTGCCAGCAGTGAAATCTCGGGACGTAGGGACACTGAAGCTTTCTTT.

This clone was counted a single time. The gene calls are TRBV7-9 and TRBJ2-1; 12 bases align to TRBD2. Germline V lookup: CDR1 SEHNR, CDR2 FQNEAQ (reference sequence). The junction had 1 base not matched to a gene; V was cut back by 2 bases and J by 5 bases. The CDR3 is 15 residues long. CDR3 nucleotide sequence: TGTGCCAGCAGCTTAAGGACTAGCGGGGACAATGAGCAGTTCTTC. This codes for CASSLRTSGDNEQFF.

J is TRBJ1-1 and V is TRBV7-9; D not certain. The CDR3 sequence is 15 residues long. The germline V and J ends were trimmed by 5 bases and 7 bases, with 20 bases remaining between them. The germline CDR1 and CDR2 sequences are SEHNR and FQNEAQ (reference sequence). The CDR3, as DNA: TGTGCCAGCAGCCTACGTACGGAGTGGCCGGTTGAAGCTTTCTTT. Translated: CASSLRTEWPVEAFF.

The chain uses TRBV19 and TRBJ1-5; D gene unclear. This CDR3 spans 15 amino acids. Trimming removed 4 bases at V and 1 base at J, with 11 bases between. Per germline, CDR1 LNHDA and CDR2 SQIVND (reference sequence). CDR3: CASSRLYESNQPQHF. CDR3 nucleotides: TGTGCCAGTAGTAGGCTCTACGAAAGCAATCAGCCCCAGCATTTT. The full variable domain, completed using reference TRBV19 and TRBJ1-5, is DGGITQSPKYLFRKEGQNVTLSCEQNLNHDAMYWYRQDPGQGLRLIYYSQIVNDFQKGDIAEGYSVSREKKESFPLTVTSAQKNPTAFYLCASSRLYESNQPQHFGDGTRLSIL.

The genes are TRBV5-1 and TRBJ1-1; D is unclear. Germline-derived CDR1 and CDR2 are SGHRS and YFSETQ. The CDR3 is 13 residues long. V shed 4 bases and J shed 1 base, with 8 bases lying between them. CDR3 sequence (DNA): TGCGCCAGCAGCAGGCTTGGGAACACTGAAGCTTTCTTT. This codes for CASSRLGNTEAFF.

This chain uses TRBV19 with TRBJ2-7; D call uncertain. The CDR3 is 17 amino acids. The germline V gene has CDR1 LNHDA and CDR2 SQIVND (reference sequence). V was shortened by 1 base and J by 2 bases, with 18 bases between the two germline ends. The CDR3 reads CASSIGPSVLPPYEQYF. The CDR3 nucleotides read TGTGCCAGTAGTATAGGACCAAGCGTCCTACCCCCCTACGAGCAGTACTTC.

V usage is TRBV5-1 and J usage is TRBJ1-6; 7 bases are shared with TRBD1. V lost 4 bases, J lost 8 bases, and 9 bases stayed unmatched. CDR3 length equals 15 residues. The V gene's germline CDR1 is SGHRS and CDR2 YFSETQ. The CDR3 sequence: CASSTGQTIDSPLHF. The CDR3, as DNA: TGCGCCAGCAGCACGGGACAGACAATCGATTCACCCCTCCACTTT.

In its sample, this clone was seen once. The chain couples TRBV7-8 to TRBJ1-4, with 7 bases lining up with TRBD1. Germline V gene sequence: CDR1 SGHVS, CDR2 FQNEAQ. The CDR3 length is 13 residues. Trimming removed 5 bases from V and 7 bases from J; junction bases left unmatched: 4. The CDR3 sequence is CASSATGAEKLFF. CDR3 in DNA: TGTGCCAGCAGCGCTACAGGGGCTGAAAAACTGTTTTTT.

V gene TRBV7-9 combines with J gene TRBJ1-2, with TRBD1 as a possible D gene (6 bases). Germline V lookup: CDR1 SEHNR, CDR2 FQNEAQ (reference sequence). V was clipped by 3 bases and J by 6 bases, with 14 bases between them. The CDR3 has 14 residues. Here the CDR3 reads CASSFYRENHGYTF. DNA of the CDR3: TGTGCCAGCAGCTTTTACAGGGAAAATCATGGCTACACCTTC.

The gene calls are TRBV10-1 and TRBJ1-2; 9 positions match TRBD1. CDR1 is WNHNN, CDR2 SYGVQD, per germline (reference sequence). V shed 6 bases and J 6 bases; nucleotides not matched to a gene: 2. CDR3 size: 12 residues. The chain's CDR3 is CASSGTGHGYTF. In DNA form, the CDR3 reads TGCGCCAGCAGCGGGACAGGGCATGGCTACACCTTC.

The rearrangement links TRBV29-1 to TRBJ2-5, with no clear D. Germline V gene sequence: CDR1 SQVTM, CDR2 ANQGSEA. V lost 3 bases, J lost 6 bases, and 14 bases lay in between. CDR3 size: 13 residues. CDR3 loop: CSVDPDSKKTQYF. CDR3 DNA sequence: TGCAGCGTTGATCCGGATTCCAAAAAGACCCAGTACTTC.

This chain joins TRBV5-6 and TRBJ1-5, with D unclear. The germline V gene has CDR1 SGHDT and CDR2 YYEEEE. The CDR3 spans 12 residues. Trimming took 4 bases from V and 11 from J, leaving 13 bases between them. CDR3 bases: TGTGCCAGCAGCCTCCTGGGTCGGGCCCAGCATTTT. This sequence encodes CASSLLGRAQHF.